The 30 T cell receptor beta chains below all came from one sample that was sequenced in a study of blood T cell repertoires in COVID-19. The assay was immunoSEQ multiplex PCR, and TCRdb's table has in-frame clones only and misses some. This sample has roughly 160,000 clones, with approximately 79% found just once. Input material: PBMCs or T cells enriched from blood (not recorded which). The receptors here all came from a woman aged 65 to 85 in a cohort exposed to, infected with or recovered from COVID-19 (not recorded which).

This chain uses TRBV19 with TRBJ2-3; D ambiguous. The V end was cut by 1 base, the J end by 2 bases, with 7 bases between. The CDR3 has 14 amino acids. Germline V gives CDR1 LNHDA, CDR2 SQIVND (reference sequence). The CDR3 sequence: CASSIGLLTDTQYF. In DNA, the CDR3 is TGTGCCAGTAGTATAGGACTCCTCACAGATACGCAGTATTTT.

V and J are TRBV27 and TRBJ2-1; 7 bases fit TRBD1. The CDR3 consists of 17 residues. Germline V lookup: CDR1 MNHEY, CDR2 SMNVEV (reference sequence). Trimming at V came to 3 bases and at J to 6 bases, leaving 14 bases not matched to a gene. The CDR3 spells CASSFAWGTVNINEQFF. The DNA of the CDR3 is TGTGCCAGCAGTTTTGCGTGGGGGACAGTCAATATCAATGAGCAGTTCTTC.

The chain couples TRBV2 to TRBJ1-6; 10 positions agree with TRBD1. Germline assignment: CDR1 SNHLY and CDR2 FYNNEI. V trimming: 3 bases; J trimming: 14 bases; junction bases outside the gene matches: 4. There are 13 residues in the CDR3. CDR3 residues: CASSDLGQGALHF. In DNA form, the CDR3 reads TGTGCCAGCAGTGACCTAGGACAGGGGGCCCTCCACTTT.

This chain joins TRBV5-1 and TRBJ2-1; D unclear. Germline CDR1 SGHRS, CDR2 YFSETQ. Trimming shortened V by 0 bases and J by 0 bases, and 4 bases separated the two germline ends. The CDR3 is 14 residues long. DNA for the CDR3: TGCGCCAGCAGCTTGGAGAGCTCCTACAATGAGCAGTTCTTC. Translating it yields CASSLESSYNEQFF.

J is TRBJ2-7 and V is TRBV12-5; the D gene is possibly TRBD1 (6 bases). Trimming cost V 3 bases and J 10 bases, with 13 bases left between them. The V gene's germline CDR1 is LGHNT and CDR2 FRNRAP. The CDR3 contains 12 residues. This chain's CDR3 is CASGLETGLQYF. CDR3 DNA: TGTGCTAGTGGTTTAGAAACAGGGCTACAGTACTTC.

The J gene is TRBJ2-2, the V gene TRBV5-6; weak D call: TRBD2 (6 bases). Germline-derived CDR1 and CDR2 are SGHDT and YYEEEE. Trimming took 1 base from V and 2 from J, leaving 12 bases between them. This CDR3 has 16 residues. The CDR3 DNA reads TGTGCCAGCAGCTTGTGGACGGGAGTAAACACCGGGGAGCTGTTTTTT. Translated: CASSLWTGVNTGELFF.

Comment on this clone: Other DNA sequences in the same sample also yield this CDR3. The rearrangement joins TRBV7-3 to TRBJ2-1; D possibly corresponds to TRBD2 (5 bases). Trimming pared 6 bases from V and 2 bases from J, leaving 8 bases between. CDR1 is SGHTA and CDR2 is FQGTGA in the germline V gene. The CDR3 has 13 residues. The CDR3 DNA sequence: TGTGCCAGCAGTTCCGGGACCTACAATGAGCAGTTCTTC. This codes for CASSSGTYNEQFF. Full variable domain (outside the CDR3, taken from reference TRBV7-3 and TRBJ2-1): GAGVSQTPSNKVTEKGKYVELRCDPISGHTALYWYRQSLGQGPEFLIYFQGTGAADDSGLPNDRFFAVRPEGSVSTLKIQRTERGDSAVYLCASSSGTYNEQFFGPGTRLTVL.

The chain uses TRBV11-2 and TRBJ2-1; D gene ambiguous. The CDR3 runs 17 residues. Germline V gene lookup returns CDR1 SGHAT and CDR2 FQNNGV. Trimming took off 4 bases at V and 0 bases at J, with 16 bases between the two ends. DNA for the CDR3: TGTGCCAGCAGCTCCGGGTCCGCGGCTAACTCCTACAATGAGCAGTTCTTC. Its protein product is CASSSGSAANSYNEQFF.

The chain employs TRBV3-1 (or the pseudogene TRBV3-2) and TRBJ2-1; 9 nucleotides line up with TRBD2. Germline V CDR1 and CDR2: LGHDT, YNNKEL (reference sequence). V lost 1 base to trimming and J lost 0 bases; unmatched junction nucleotides: 16. This CDR3 comprises 21 residues. The CDR3 spells CASSQVLAGSLGPYSYNEQFF. The CDR3 DNA is TGTGCCAGCAGCCAAGTGCTAGCGGGATCCTTGGGGCCTTACTCCTACAATGAGCAGTTCTTC.

V usage is TRBV10-1 and J usage is TRBJ2-1; 16 positions agree with TRBD2. In germline, CDR1 is WNHNN, CDR2 SYGVQD (reference sequence). The trim removed 6 bases at V and 8 bases at J, leaving 7 bases unmatched. This CDR3 has 16 residues. CDR3 sequence reads: CASSAGTSGRAYEQFF. CDR3 sequence (DNA): TGCGCCAGCAGCGCCGGGACTAGCGGGAGGGCCTATGAGCAGTTCTTC.

The CDR3 DNA reads as TGTGCCAGCAGCCAGCAGGGGGCGCGATCACCCCTCCACTTT. It encodes CASSQQGARSPLHF. The chain uses TRBV3-1 (or the pseudogene TRBV3-2) and TRBJ1-6; 8 positions match TRBD1. V lost 3 bases to trimming and J lost 10 bases; unmatched junction nucleotides: 5. The CDR3 sequence is 14 residues long. Germline CDR1 and CDR2: LGHDT and YNNKEL (reference sequence).

This clone was detected only once. The chain links TRBV6-5 to TRBJ2-2, with 10 bases that match TRBD1. The germline V gene encodes CDR1 MNHEY and CDR2 SVGAGI. J was trimmed by 3 bases and V by 6 bases; bases with no gene match: 4. The CDR3 loop spans 15 amino acids. The CDR3 sequence is CASRRQGADTGELFF. The CDR3 DNA is TGTGCCAGCAGAAGACAGGGGGCTGACACCGGGGAGCTGTTTTTT.

The chain's CDR3 is CASSLHGGSSYNEQFF. CDR3 coding DNA: TGTGCCAGCAGCCTACACGGGGGGAGCTCCTACAATGAGCAGTTCTTC. The chain combines TRBV11-1 with TRBJ2-1; TRBD2 aligns across 7 bases. This CDR3 spans 16 amino acids. The J segment lost 0 bases and the V segment lost 5 bases, leaving 7 bases of the junction unmatched. CDR1 is SGHAT, CDR2 FQDESV, per germline (reference sequence). The entire variable domain, with the rest obtained from reference TRBV11-1 and TRBJ2-1, is as follows: EAEVAQSPRYKITEKSQAVAFWCDPISGHATLYWYRQILGQGPELLVQFQDESVVDDSQLPKDRFSAERLKGVDSTLKIQPAELGDSAMYLCASSLHGGSSYNEQFFGPGTRLTVL.

V gene TRBV30 combines with J gene TRBJ1-2, with 7 bases lining up with TRBD1. The CDR3 is 12 residues long. V shed 4 bases, J shed 5 bases, and the junction held 4 bases outside the gene matches. Germline CDR1 and CDR2: GTSNPN and SVGIG (reference sequence). The CDR3 coding sequence is TGTGCCTGGACAGGGGGTGAATATGGCTACACCTTC. Translating it yields CAWTGGEYGYTF.

The rearrangement joins TRBV5-1 to TRBJ1-1; perhaps TRBD1 as D (5 bases). Trimming cost V 4 bases and J 11 bases, with 21 bases left between them. Germline CDR1 and CDR2: SGHRS and YFSETQ. The CDR3 covers 14 residues. The CDR3 here is CASSGLGGGSSAFF. The CDR3 DNA follows: TGCGCCAGCAGCGGACTGGGGGGAGGGAGCTCGGCTTTCTTT.

The chain has TRBV29-1 and TRBJ1-1, with a weak D call TRBD1 (6 bases). V gave up 4 bases and J gave up 1 base, with 16 bases separating them. The CDR3 covers 15 residues. The germline V gene has CDR1 SQVTM and CDR2 ANQGSEA. CDR3: CSVGRWGGGNTEAFF. DNA of the CDR3: TGCAGCGTTGGCCGGTGGGGGGGCGGGAACACTGAAGCTTTCTTT.

This chain connects TRBV5-1 to TRBJ1-2; 7 nucleotides agree with TRBD1. This CDR3 region has 13 residues. V shed 3 bases, J shed 6 bases, and the junction held 5 bases outside the gene matches. Germline V gene data show CDR1 as SGHRS and CDR2 as YFSETQ. CDR3 region: CASSYDRDDGYTF. CDR3 sequence (DNA): TGCGCCAGCAGCTACGACAGGGATGATGGCTACACCTTC. Full variable domain (outside the CDR3, taken from reference TRBV5-1 and TRBJ1-2): KAGVTQTPRYLIKTRGQQVTLSCSPISGHRSVSWYQQTPGQGLQFLFEYFSETQRNKGNFPGRFSGRQFSNSRSEMNVSTLELGDSALYLCASSYDRDDGYTFGSGTRLTVV.

This clone was seen repeatedly, ten times or more. This chain joins TRBV7-9 and TRBJ2-7; 7 bases line up with TRBD1. The CDR3 runs 13 residues. V lost 5 bases to trimming and J lost 6 bases; unmatched junction nucleotides: 7. In germline, CDR1 is SEHNR, CDR2 FQNEAQ (reference sequence). The CDR3 reads CASSPDRVSEQYF. In nucleotides, the CDR3 is TGTGCCAGCAGCCCAGACAGGGTTAGCGAGCAGTACTTC.

The chain recombines TRBV28 with TRBJ1-2; D might be TRBD1 (5 bases). Trimming removed 2 bases at V and 5 bases at J, with 6 bases between. The V gene's germline CDR1 is MDHEN and CDR2 SYDVKM. The CDR3 has 12 amino acids. Here the CDR3 DNA reads TGTGCCAGCAGTTTAGACAGTTATGGCTACACCTTC. Protein product: CASSLDSYGYTF.

The rearrangement joins TRBV7-8 to TRBJ1-2, with 7 bases identical to TRBD1. Germline V gene data show CDR1 as SGHVS and CDR2 as FQNEAQ. Germline trimming cut 4 bases from V and 4 bases from J; bases unmatched to any gene: 18. There are 18 residues in the CDR3. CDR3 nucleotides: TGTGCCAGCAGCTCTAATCGCTGGGGGAACAGGGGCGGCTATGGCTACACCTTC. The encoded protein is CASSSNRWGNRGGYGYTF.

The rearrangement joins TRBV11-3 to TRBJ2-2; D unresolved. V dropped 3 bases and J dropped 2 bases, with 16 bases sitting between them. Germline CDR1 reads SGHNT; CDR2 reads YENEEA. CDR3 size: 17 residues. The CDR3 protein is CASSLGVYNANTGELFF. The CDR3 coding sequence is TGTGCCAGCAGCTTGGGCGTGTATAATGCTAACACCGGGGAGCTGTTTTTT.

This clone occurred a few times. The rearrangement joins TRBV7-9 to TRBJ1-1, with no clear D. Germline-derived CDR1 and CDR2 are SEHNR and FQNEAQ (reference sequence). CDR3 length: 14 residues. Trimming removed 1 base at V and 4 bases at J, with 10 bases between. The CDR3 protein is CASSLVLVATEAFF. CDR3 DNA: TGTGCCAGCAGCTTAGTCCTTGTAGCCACTGAAGCTTTCTTT.

This chain links TRBV16 with TRBJ2-5; a weak D match, TRBD2 (6 bases). V was clipped by 7 bases and J by 1 base, with 19 bases between them. CDR1 KGHSY and CDR2 FQNENV come from the germline V gene. The CDR3 has 16 amino acids. The CDR3 bases are TGTGCCAGCATCAACCTTCGCCGGGACTCCCAAGAGACCCAGTACTTC. Translating gives CASINLRRDSQETQYF.

This clone was counted ten times or more. The J gene is TRBJ2-3, the V gene TRBV7-9; D might be TRBD1 (5 bases). This CDR3 has 13 amino acids. Germline V CDR1 and CDR2: SEHNR, FQNEAQ (reference sequence). The V end was cut by 3 bases, the J end by 6 bases, with 10 bases between. The CDR3 loop is CASSFPGYDTQYF. CDR3 coding DNA: TGTGCCAGCAGCTTCCCAGGGTACGATACGCAGTATTTT. The variable domain in full, completed from reference TRBV7-9 and TRBJ2-3, reads DTGVSQNPRHKITKRGQNVTFRCDPISEHNRLYWYRQTLGQGPEFLTYFQNEAQLEKSRLLSDRFSAERPKGSFSTLEIQRTEQGDSAMYLCASSFPGYDTQYFGPGTRLTVL.

V and J are TRBV28 and TRBJ2-7, with D perhaps matching TRBD1 (5 bases). Trimming removed 5 bases at V and 3 bases at J, with 17 bases between. The CDR3 has 15 amino acids. Germline-derived CDR1 and CDR2 are MDHEN and SYDVKM. The CDR3 bases are TGTGCCAGCAGTCGAAGGGGCACCTTAGGCTACGAGCAGTACTTC. Translated: CASSRRGTLGYEQYF.

V gene TRBV2 combines with J gene TRBJ2-6; 8 nucleotides line up with TRBD2. The CDR3 covers 16 residues. V lost 5 bases, J lost 3 bases, and 6 bases stayed unmatched. The germline V gene encodes CDR1 SNHLY and CDR2 FYNNEI. In nucleotides, the CDR3 is TGTGCCAGCAGTTCTTTCGCGGGAGGTGGGGCCAACGTCCTGACTTTC. Translating it yields CASSSFAGGGANVLTF.

The chain combines TRBV3-1 (or the pseudogene TRBV3-2) with TRBJ2-1, with a weak D call TRBD1 (5 bases). V lost 1 base to trimming and J lost 7 bases, with 11 bases between them. Looked up from germline, CDR1 is LGHDT and CDR2 is YNNKEL (reference sequence). The CDR3 runs to 14 residues. CDR3 coding DNA: TGTGCCAGCAGCCAAGCAGGGATCCGAAATGAGCAGTTCTTC. Its translation: CASSQAGIRNEQFF.

The V gene is TRBV5-1, the J gene TRBJ2-5; TRBD1 is a possible D gene (5 bases). The CDR3 length is 16 residues. V lost 0 bases to trimming and J lost 1 base, with 13 bases between them. Germline V gives CDR1 SGHRS, CDR2 YFSETQ. The CDR3 DNA is TGCGCCAGCAGCTTGGGCAGGGCCTATGCCCAAGAGACCCAGTACTTC. This encodes CASSLGRAYAQETQYF.

This chain uses TRBV30 with TRBJ1-3; TRBD1 matches 7 bases. The CDR3 runs 13 residues. Germline CDR1 GTSNPN, CDR2 SVGIG (reference sequence). V lost 5 bases, J lost 1 base, and 2 bases stayed unmatched. CDR3 loop: CAWGGQSGNTIYF. In nucleotides, the CDR3 is TGTGCCTGGGGGGGACAGTCTGGAAACACCATATATTTT.

The V call is TRBV28, the J call TRBJ1-1; tentative D call: TRBD1 (5 bases). The V gene's germline CDR1 is MDHEN and CDR2 SYDVKM. The V end was cut by 5 bases, the J end by 0 bases, with 16 bases between. This CDR3 has 16 amino acids. This CDR3 is CASSRGHRGMNTEAFF. The CDR3 DNA sequence: TGTGCCAGCAGTCGCGGTCATAGGGGAATGAACACTGAAGCTTTCTTT.